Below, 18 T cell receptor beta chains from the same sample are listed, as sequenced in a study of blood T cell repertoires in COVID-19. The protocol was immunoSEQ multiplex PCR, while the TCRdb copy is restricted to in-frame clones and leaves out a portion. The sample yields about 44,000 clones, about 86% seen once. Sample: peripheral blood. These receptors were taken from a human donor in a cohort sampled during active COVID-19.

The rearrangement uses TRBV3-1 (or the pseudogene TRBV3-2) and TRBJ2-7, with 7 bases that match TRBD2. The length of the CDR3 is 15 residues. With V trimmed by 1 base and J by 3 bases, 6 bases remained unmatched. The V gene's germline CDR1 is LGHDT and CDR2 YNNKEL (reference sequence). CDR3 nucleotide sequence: TGTGCCAGCAGCCAAGCGAGACTAGCCTACTACGAGCAGTACTTC. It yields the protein CASSQARLAYYEQYF.

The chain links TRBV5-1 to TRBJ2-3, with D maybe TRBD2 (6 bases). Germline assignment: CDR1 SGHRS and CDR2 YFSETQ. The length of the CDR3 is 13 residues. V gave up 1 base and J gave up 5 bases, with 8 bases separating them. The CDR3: CASSLKGGDTQYF. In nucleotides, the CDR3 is TGCGCCAGCAGCTTGAAGGGAGGAGATACGCAGTATTTT.

The CDR3 protein is CSVEDIDSSYEQYF. The CDR3 DNA reads as TGCAGCGTTGAAGATATAGACAGCTCCTACGAGCAGTACTTC. V and J are TRBV29-1 and TRBJ2-7, with a possible D match to TRBD1 (5 bases). This CDR3 region has 14 residues. Germline CDR1 reads SQVTM; CDR2 reads ANQGSEA. The V gene lost 0 bases and the J gene lost 0 bases, with 9 bases spanning the gap.

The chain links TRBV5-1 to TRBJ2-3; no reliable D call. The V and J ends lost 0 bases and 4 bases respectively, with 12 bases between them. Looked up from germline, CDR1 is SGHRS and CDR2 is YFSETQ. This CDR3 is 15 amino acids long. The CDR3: CASSLGQRGSDTQYF. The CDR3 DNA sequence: TGCGCCAGCAGCTTGGGCCAGCGTGGGTCAGATACGCAGTATTTT.

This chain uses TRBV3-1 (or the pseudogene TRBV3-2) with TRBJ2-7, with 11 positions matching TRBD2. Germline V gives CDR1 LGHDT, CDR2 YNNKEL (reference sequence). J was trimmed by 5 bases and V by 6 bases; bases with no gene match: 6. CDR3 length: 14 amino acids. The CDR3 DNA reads TGTGCCAGCAGTTATGGGACTAGCGGCGACGAGCAGTACTTC. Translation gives CASSYGTSGDEQYF.

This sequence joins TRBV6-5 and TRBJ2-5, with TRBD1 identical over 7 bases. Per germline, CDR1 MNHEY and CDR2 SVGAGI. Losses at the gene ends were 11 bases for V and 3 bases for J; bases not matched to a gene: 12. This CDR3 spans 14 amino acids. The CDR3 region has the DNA TGTGCCCTAGCCACCGGGACAGCTGAAGAGACCCAGTACTTC. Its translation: CALATGTAEETQYF.

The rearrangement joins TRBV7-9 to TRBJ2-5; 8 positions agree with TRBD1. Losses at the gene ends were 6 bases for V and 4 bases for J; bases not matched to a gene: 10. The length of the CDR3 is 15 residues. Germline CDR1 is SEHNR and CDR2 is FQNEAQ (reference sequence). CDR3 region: CASSYQGAIRETQYF. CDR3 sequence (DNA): TGTGCCAGCAGTTACCAGGGGGCGATTCGAGAGACCCAGTACTTC.

The CDR3 sequence: CASSFVGGETQYF. In DNA, the CDR3 is TGTGCCAGCAGCTTCGTGGGGGGGGAGACCCAGTACTTC. The V gene is TRBV7-2, the J gene TRBJ2-5, with TRBD2 matching over 7 bases. J gave up 5 bases and V 3 bases, and 3 bases lay outside the gene matches. This CDR3 has 13 amino acids. CDR1 and CDR2 (germline): SGHTA, FQGNSA. Supplemented by reference TRBV7-2 and TRBJ2-5, the full variable domain reads GAGVSQSPSNKVTEKGKDVELRCDPISGHTALYWYRQSLGQGLEFLIYFQGNSAPDKSGLPSDRFSAERTGGSVSTLTIQRTQQEDSAVYLCASSFVGGETQYFGPGTRLLVL.

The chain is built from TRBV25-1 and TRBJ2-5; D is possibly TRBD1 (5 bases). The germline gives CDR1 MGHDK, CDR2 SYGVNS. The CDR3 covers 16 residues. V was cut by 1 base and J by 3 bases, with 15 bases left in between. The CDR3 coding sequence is TGTGCCAGCAGTGAATCTTATGGGTTAGGGGAAGAGACCCAGTACTTC. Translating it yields CASSESYGLGEETQYF.

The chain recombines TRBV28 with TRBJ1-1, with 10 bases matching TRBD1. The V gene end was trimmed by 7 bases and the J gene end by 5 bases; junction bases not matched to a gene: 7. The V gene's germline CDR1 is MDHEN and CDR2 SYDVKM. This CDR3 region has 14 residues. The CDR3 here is CASTTGQGNTEAFF. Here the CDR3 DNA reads TGTGCCAGCACTACGGGACAGGGGAATACTGAAGCTTTCTTT.

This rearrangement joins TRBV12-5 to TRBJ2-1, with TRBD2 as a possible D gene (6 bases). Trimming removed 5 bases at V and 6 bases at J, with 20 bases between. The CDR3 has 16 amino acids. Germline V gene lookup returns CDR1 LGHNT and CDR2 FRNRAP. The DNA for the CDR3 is TGTGCTAGTGGTCCCCGGGAGTTCAAGGGTTCCAATGAGCAGTTCTTC. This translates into CASGPREFKGSNEQFF.

CDR3 in DNA: TGTGCCAGCAGCTCCGCCCCTAGTCGAAACACCATATATTTT. This gives the protein CASSSAPSRNTIYF. The rearrangement uses TRBV5-5 and TRBJ1-3; no clear D gene. Germline V gives CDR1 SGHKS, CDR2 YYEKEE (reference sequence). Trimming pared 3 bases from V and 5 bases from J, leaving 12 bases between. The CDR3 is made up of 14 amino acids.

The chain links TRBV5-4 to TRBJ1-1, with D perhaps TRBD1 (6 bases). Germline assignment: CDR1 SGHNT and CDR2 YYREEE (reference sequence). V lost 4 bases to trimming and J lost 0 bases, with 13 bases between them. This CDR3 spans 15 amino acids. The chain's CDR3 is CASSPRTGMNTEAFF. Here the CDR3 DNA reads TGTGCCAGCAGCCCTCGAACAGGGATGAACACTGAAGCTTTCTTT.

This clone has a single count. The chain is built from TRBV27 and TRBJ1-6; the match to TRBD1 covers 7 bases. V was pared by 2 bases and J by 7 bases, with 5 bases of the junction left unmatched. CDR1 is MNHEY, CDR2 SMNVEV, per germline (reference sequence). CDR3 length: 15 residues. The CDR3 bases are TGTGCCAGCAGTTTAAGACAGGGCCAGAATTCACCCCTCCACTTT. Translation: CASSLRQGQNSPLHF.

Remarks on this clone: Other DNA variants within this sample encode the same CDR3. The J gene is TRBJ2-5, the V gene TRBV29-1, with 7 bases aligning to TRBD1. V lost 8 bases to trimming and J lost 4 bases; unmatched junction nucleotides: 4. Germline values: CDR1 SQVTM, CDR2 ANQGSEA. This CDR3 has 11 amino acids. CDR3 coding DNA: TGCAGCACCCGACAGGGAGAGACCCAGTACTTC. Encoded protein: CSTRQGETQYF.

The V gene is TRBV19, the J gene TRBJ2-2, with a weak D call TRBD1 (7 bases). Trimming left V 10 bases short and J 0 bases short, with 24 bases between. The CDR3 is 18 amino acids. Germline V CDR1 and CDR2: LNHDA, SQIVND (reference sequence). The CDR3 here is CATTRLSQGGPNTGELFF. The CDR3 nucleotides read TGTGCCACCACACGCTTATCCCAGGGGGGCCCGAACACCGGGGAGCTGTTTTTT.

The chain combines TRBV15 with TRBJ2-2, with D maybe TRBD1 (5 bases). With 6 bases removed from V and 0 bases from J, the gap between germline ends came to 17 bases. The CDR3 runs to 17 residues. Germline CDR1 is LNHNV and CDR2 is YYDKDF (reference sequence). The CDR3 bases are TGTGCCACCAGGGGCAGGGTGATTCCTTCGAACACCGGGGAGCTGTTTTTT. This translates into CATRGRVIPSNTGELFF.

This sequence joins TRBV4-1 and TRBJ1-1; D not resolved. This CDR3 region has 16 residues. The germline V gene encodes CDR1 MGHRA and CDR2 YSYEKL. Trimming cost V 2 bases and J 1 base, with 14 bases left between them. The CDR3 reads CASSQPGGRGNTEAFF. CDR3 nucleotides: TGCGCCAGCAGCCAACCGGGAGGGCGAGGGAACACTGAAGCTTTCTTT.